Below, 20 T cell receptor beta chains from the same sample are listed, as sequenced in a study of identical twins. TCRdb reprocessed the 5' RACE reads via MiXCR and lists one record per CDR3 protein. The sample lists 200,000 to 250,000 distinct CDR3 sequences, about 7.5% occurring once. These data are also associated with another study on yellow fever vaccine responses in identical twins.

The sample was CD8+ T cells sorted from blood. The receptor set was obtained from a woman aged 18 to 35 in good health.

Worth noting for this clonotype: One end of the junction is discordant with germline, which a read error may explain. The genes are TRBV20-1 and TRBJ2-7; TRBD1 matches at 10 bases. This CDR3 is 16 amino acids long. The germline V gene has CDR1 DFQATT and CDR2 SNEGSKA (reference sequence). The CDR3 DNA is TGCTGTGCTAGAGACCCCTACCGACAGGGGGCAGAGGAGCAGTACTTC. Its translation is CCARDPYRQGAEEQYF.

The CDR3 reads CASSFRAGGPNEQFF. The CDR3 bases are TGTGCCAGCAGCTTTAGAGCGGGAGGGCCGAATGAGCAGTTCTTC. J is TRBJ2-1 and V is TRBV5-8; 10 positions agree with TRBD2. V lost 2 bases, J lost 7 bases, and 6 bases stayed unmatched. CDR3 length: 15 residues. CDR1 is SGHTS, CDR2 YDEGEE, per germline.

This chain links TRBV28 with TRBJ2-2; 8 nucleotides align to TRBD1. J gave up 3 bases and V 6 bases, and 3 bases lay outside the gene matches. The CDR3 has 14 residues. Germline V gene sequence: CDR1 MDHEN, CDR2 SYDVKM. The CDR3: CASRLQGDTGELFF. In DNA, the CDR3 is TGTGCCAGCAGGCTACAGGGGGACACCGGGGAGCTGTTTTTT.

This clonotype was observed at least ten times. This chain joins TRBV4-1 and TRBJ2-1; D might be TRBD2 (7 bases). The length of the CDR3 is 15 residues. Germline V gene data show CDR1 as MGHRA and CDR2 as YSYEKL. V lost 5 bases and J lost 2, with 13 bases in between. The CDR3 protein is CASSGGARAYNEQFF. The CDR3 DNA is TGCGCCAGCAGCGGGGGGGCGAGGGCCTACAATGAGCAGTTCTTC.

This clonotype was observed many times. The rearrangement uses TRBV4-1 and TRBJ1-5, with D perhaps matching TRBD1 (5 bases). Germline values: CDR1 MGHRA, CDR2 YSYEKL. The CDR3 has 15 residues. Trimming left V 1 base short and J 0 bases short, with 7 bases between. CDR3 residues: CASSQGQYSNQPQHF. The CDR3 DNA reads TGCGCCAGCAGCCAAGGACAGTATAGCAATCAGCCCCAGCATTTT.

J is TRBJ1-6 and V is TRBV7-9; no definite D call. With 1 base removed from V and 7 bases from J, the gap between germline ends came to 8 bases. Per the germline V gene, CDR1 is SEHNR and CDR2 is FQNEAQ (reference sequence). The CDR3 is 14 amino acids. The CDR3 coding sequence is TGTGCCAGCAGCTTAGTGCAAGCAAATTCACCCCTCCACTTT. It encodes CASSLVQANSPLHF. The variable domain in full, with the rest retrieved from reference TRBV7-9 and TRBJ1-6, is DTGVSQNPRHKITKRGQNVTFRCDPISEHNRLYWYRQTLGQGPEFLTYFQNEAQLEKSRLLSDRFSAERPKGSFSTLEIQRTEQGDSAMYLCASSLVQANSPLHFGNGTRLTVT.

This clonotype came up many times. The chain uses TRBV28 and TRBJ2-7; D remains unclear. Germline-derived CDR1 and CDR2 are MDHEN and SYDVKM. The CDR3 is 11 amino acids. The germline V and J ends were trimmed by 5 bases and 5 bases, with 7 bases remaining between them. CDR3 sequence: CASSPANEQYF. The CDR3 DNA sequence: TGTGCCAGCAGTCCCGCCAACGAGCAGTACTTC. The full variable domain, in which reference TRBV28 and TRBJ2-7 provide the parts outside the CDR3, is DVKVTQSSRYLVKRTGEKVFLECVQDMDHENMFWYRQDPGLGLRLIYFSYDVKMKEKGDIPEGYSVSREKKERFSLILESASTNQTSMYLCASSPANEQYFGPGTRLTVT.

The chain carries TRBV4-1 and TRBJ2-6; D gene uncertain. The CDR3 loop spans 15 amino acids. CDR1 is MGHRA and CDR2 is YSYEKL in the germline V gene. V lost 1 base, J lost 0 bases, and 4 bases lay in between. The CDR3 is CASSQGSSGANVLTF. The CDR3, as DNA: TGCGCCAGCAGCCAAGGCTCCTCTGGGGCCAACGTCCTGACTTTC.

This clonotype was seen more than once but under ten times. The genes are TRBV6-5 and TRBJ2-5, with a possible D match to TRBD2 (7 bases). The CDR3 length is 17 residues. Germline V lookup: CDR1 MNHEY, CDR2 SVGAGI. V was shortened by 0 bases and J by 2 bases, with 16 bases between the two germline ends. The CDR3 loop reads CASSYSTGGRVQETQYF. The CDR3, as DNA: TGTGCCAGCAGTTACTCGACGGGGGGCCGTGTTCAAGAGACCCAGTACTTC.

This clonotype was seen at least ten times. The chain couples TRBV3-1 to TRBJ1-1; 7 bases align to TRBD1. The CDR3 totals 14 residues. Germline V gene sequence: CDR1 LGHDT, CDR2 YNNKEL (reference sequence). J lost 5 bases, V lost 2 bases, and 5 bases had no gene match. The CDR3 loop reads CASSQRIRGTEAFF. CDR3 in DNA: TGTGCCAGCAGCCAAAGAATCAGGGGGACTGAAGCTTTCTTT.

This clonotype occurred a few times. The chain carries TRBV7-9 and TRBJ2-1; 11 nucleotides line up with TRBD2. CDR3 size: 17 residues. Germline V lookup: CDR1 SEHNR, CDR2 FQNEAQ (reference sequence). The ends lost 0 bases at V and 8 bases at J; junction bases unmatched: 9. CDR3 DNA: TGTGCCAGCAGCTTAGCGCTAGCGGGAGGATCTATGGATGAGCAGTTCTTC. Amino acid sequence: CASSLALAGGSMDEQFF.

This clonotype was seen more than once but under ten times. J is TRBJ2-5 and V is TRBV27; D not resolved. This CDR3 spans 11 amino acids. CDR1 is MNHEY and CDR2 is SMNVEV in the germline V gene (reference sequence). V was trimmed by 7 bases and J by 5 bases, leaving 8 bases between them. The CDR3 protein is CASIVGETQYF. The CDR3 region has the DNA TGTGCCAGCATCGTGGGGGAGACCCAGTACTTC.

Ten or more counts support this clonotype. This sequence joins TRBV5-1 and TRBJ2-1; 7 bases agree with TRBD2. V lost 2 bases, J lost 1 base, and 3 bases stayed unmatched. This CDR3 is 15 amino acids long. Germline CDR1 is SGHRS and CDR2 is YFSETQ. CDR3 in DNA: TGCGCCAGCAGCTTAGTTAGCGGGTCCTACAATGAGCAGTTCTTC. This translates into CASSLVSGSYNEQFF.

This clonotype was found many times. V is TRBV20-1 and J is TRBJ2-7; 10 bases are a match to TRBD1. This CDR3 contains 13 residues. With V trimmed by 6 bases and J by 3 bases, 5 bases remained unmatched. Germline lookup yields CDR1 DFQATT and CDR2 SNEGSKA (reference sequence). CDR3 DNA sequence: TGCAGTGCCCGGGACAGGGGATTCTACGAGCAGTACGTC. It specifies CSARDRGFYEQYV.

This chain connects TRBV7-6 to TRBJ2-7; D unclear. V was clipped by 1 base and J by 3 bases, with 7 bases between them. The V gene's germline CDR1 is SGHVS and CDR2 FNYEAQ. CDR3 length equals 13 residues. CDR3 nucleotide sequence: TGTGCCAGCAGCTTAGGACTGATCTACGAGCAGTACTTC. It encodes CASSLGLIYEQYF. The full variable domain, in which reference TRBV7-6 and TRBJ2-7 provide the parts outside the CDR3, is GAGVSQSPRYKVTKRGQDVALRCDPISGHVSLYWYRQALGQGPEFLTYFNYEAQQDKSGLPNDRFSAERPEGSISTLTIQRTEQRDSAMYRCASSLGLIYEQYFGPGTRLTVT.

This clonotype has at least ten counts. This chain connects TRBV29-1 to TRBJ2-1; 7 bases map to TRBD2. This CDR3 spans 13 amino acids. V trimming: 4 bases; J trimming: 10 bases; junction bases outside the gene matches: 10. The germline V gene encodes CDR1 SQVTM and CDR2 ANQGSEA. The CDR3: CSVVGGRAPEQFF. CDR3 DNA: TGCAGCGTTGTGGGGGGGAGGGCCCCAGAGCAGTTCTTC.

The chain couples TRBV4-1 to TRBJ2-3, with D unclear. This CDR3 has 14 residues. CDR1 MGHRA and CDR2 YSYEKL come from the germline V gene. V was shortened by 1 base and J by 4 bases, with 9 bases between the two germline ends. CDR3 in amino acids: CASSQGPGADTQYF. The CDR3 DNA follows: TGCGCCAGCAGCCAAGGGCCGGGCGCAGATACGCAGTATTTT.

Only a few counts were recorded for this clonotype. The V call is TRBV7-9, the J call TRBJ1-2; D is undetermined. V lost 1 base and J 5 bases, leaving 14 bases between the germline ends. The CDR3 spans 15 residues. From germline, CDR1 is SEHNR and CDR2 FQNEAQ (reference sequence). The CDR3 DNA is TGTGCCAGCAGCTTAGGGGCAGGTTTACGGTATGGCTACACCTTC. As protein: CASSLGAGLRYGYTF.

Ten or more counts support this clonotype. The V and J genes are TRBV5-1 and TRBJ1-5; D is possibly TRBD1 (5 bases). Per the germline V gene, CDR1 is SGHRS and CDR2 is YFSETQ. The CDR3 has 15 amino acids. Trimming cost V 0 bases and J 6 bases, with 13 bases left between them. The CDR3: CASSLDGQGGQPQHF. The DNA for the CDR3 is TGCGCCAGCAGCTTGGATGGTCAGGGCGGTCAGCCCCAGCATTTT. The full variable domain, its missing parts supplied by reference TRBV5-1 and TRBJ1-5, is KAGVTQTPRYLIKTRGQQVTLSCSPISGHRSVSWYQQTPGQGLQFLFEYFSETQRNKGNFPGRFSGRQFSNSRSEMNVSTLELGDSALYLCASSLDGQGGQPQHFGDGTRLSIL.

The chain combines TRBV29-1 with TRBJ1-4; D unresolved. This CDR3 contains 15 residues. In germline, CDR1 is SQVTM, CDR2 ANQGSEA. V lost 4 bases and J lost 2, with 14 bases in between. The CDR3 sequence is CSVGGSGRTNEKLFF. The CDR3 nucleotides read TGCAGCGTTGGAGGCTCTGGCCGGACTAATGAAAAACTGTTTTTT.